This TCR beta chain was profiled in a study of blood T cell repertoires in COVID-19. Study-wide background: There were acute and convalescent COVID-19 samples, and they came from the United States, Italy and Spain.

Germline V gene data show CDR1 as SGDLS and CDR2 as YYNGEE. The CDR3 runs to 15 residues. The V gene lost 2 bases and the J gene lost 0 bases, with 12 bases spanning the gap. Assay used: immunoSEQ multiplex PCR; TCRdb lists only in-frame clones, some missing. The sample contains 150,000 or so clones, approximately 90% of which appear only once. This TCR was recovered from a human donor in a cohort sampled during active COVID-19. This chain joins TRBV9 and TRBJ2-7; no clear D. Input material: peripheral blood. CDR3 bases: TGTGCCAGCAGCGTCGGCAGCGATAACTCCTACGAGCAGTACTTC. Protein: CASSVGSDNSYEQYF.